This entry lists 28 T cell receptor beta chains sequenced from one sample in a study of OX40 agonist ivuxolimab in advanced cancers. Sequenced by immunoSEQ multiplex PCR; TCRdb stores in-frame clones only, minus some. The sample consists of tens of thousands of clones, around 85% of them appearing once. Sequencing used CD4+ or CD8+ T cells sorted from blood, obtained in a trial of the OX40 agonist ivuxolimab. Source of these receptors: an adult with an advanced solid tumor such as melanoma, head and neck, liver or kidney cancer.

Here the CDR3 DNA reads TGCGCCAGCAGCCAAGCCCCAGGGGTGAACATTCAGTACTTC. Amino acids: CASSQAPGVNIQYF. This sequence joins TRBV4-3 and TRBJ2-4, with a weak D call TRBD1 (6 bases). V lost 1 base and J lost 7, with 11 bases in between. This CDR3 region has 14 residues. Germline V gene lookup returns CDR1 LGHNA and CDR2 YSLEER.

Concerning this clone itself: The same CDR3 is also encoded by other DNA sequences in this sample. J is TRBJ2-7 and V is TRBV9, with D perhaps TRBD1 or TRBD2 (6 bases each). CDR3 length: 14 residues. V lost 2 bases and J lost 2, with 11 bases in between. Germline-derived CDR1 and CDR2 are SGDLS and YYNGEE. CDR3 residues: CASSVGGTTYEQYF. The CDR3 DNA sequence: TGTGCCAGCAGCGTTGGGGGGACAACCTACGAGCAGTACTTC.

This clone appeared once. The chain joins TRBV10-3 to TRBJ2-1, with 8 bases matching TRBD1. V lost 4 bases to trimming and J lost 5 bases; unmatched junction nucleotides: 4. Germline loops: CDR1 ENHRY, CDR2 SYGVKD. The CDR3 covers 14 residues. As DNA, the CDR3 is TGTGCCATCAGTGCCGGACAGGGAAACAATGAGCAGTTCTTC. As protein: CAISAGQGNNEQFF.

This chain connects TRBV11-2 to TRBJ2-2; 8 bases map to TRBD1. Germline lookup yields CDR1 SGHAT and CDR2 FQNNGV. V was pared by 6 bases and J by 1 base, with 1 base of the junction left unmatched. The CDR3 covers 14 residues. The CDR3 coding sequence is TGTGCCAGCAGGGGACAGGTGAACACCGGGGAGCTGTTTTTT. This gives the protein CASRGQVNTGELFF. Drawing the rest from reference TRBV11-2 and TRBJ2-2, the complete variable domain is EAGVAQSPRYKIIEKRQSVAFWCNPISGHATLYWYQQILGQGPKLLIQFQNNGVVDDSQLPKDRFSAERLKGVDSTLKIQPAKLEDSAVYLCASRGQVNTGELFFGEGSRLTVL.

The rearrangement joins TRBV9 to TRBJ2-5, with 7 positions matching TRBD1. V gave up 0 bases and J gave up 4 bases; unmatched junction bases: 9. The germline gives CDR1 SGDLS, CDR2 YYNGEE. This CDR3 is built from 16 residues. The CDR3 bases are TGTGCCAGCAGCGTAGATCCCCAGGGGGTAGGAGAGACCCAGTACTTC. Residues: CASSVDPQGVGETQYF.

The CDR3 here is CASSLRDRVYNEQFF. The CDR3 DNA reads as TGCGCCAGCAGCTTGCGGGACAGGGTATACAATGAGCAGTTCTTC. The rearrangement joins TRBV5-1 to TRBJ2-1, with 9 bases that match TRBD1. CDR3 length equals 15 residues. Unmatched junction bases numbered 3, after V lost 1 base and J lost 4 bases. Germline loops: CDR1 SGHRS, CDR2 YFSETQ.

The chain recombines TRBV29-1 with TRBJ2-1, with D hard to call. The germline V gene has CDR1 SQVTM and CDR2 ANQGSEA. Trimming shortened V by 7 bases and J by 3 bases, and 4 bases separated the two germline ends. This CDR3 comprises 10 residues. CDR3 sequence (DNA): TGCAGCGGGGGCTACAATGAGCAGTTCTTC. This codes for CSGGYNEQFF.

V usage is TRBV6-1 and J usage is TRBJ1-1, with D possibly being TRBD1 (5 bases). CDR1 and CDR2 from the germline V gene are MNHNS and SASEGT. Trimming left V 2 bases short and J 1 base short, with 11 bases between. The CDR3 loop spans 15 amino acids. The CDR3 reads CASSELTTGNTEAFF. For the CDR3, the DNA is TGTGCCAGCAGTGAACTGACAACAGGGAACACTGAAGCTTTCTTT.

The chain links TRBV9 to TRBJ1-4; 9 nucleotides agree with TRBD1. This CDR3 comprises 16 residues. The V and J ends lost 4 bases and 7 bases, in that order; junction bases with no gene match: 11. Germline loops: CDR1 SGDLS, CDR2 YYNGEE. The CDR3 loop reads CASSPYVTGGSEKLFF. CDR3 sequence (DNA): TGTGCCAGCAGCCCCTACGTGACAGGGGGGTCTGAAAAACTGTTTTTT.

The chain employs TRBV7-9 and TRBJ2-7; D assignment may be TRBD1 or TRBD2 (5 bases each). The germline CDR1 and CDR2 sequences are SEHNR and FQNEAQ (reference sequence). The CDR3 sequence is 14 residues long. With 1 base removed from V and 3 bases from J, the gap between germline ends came to 10 bases. The CDR3 DNA reads TGTGCCAGCAGCTTAGTAGGGACCGGCTACGAGCAGTACTTC. Encoded protein: CASSLVGTGYEQYF.

The gene calls are TRBV9 and TRBJ2-7, with TRBD1 matching 9 bases. The CDR3 has 14 residues. Germline V gene data show CDR1 as SGDLS and CDR2 as YYNGEE. V lost 0 bases and J lost 5; bases outside the gene matches: 3. The CDR3 protein is CASSVEQGANEQYF. CDR3 nucleotide sequence: TGTGCCAGCAGCGTAGAACAGGGGGCGAACGAGCAGTACTTC.

This clone was seen a single time. V usage is TRBV7-8 and J usage is TRBJ2-1; 9 nucleotides match TRBD1. In germline, CDR1 is SGHVS, CDR2 FQNEAQ. V trimming: 3 bases; J trimming: 3 bases; junction bases outside the gene matches: 6. CDR3 length: 16 amino acids. CDR3 sequence (DNA): TGTGCCAGCAGCTTTAGACCGGGACAGGGCTACAATGAGCAGTTCTTC. Protein: CASSFRPGQGYNEQFF.

V gene TRBV15 combines with J gene TRBJ2-1, with 8 nucleotides matching TRBD2. The CDR3 spans 13 residues. The trim removed 8 bases at V and 10 bases at J, leaving 10 bases unmatched. Germline assignment: CDR1 LNHNV and CDR2 YYDKDF (reference sequence). CDR3 amino acids: CATGAGGGYEQFF. The CDR3 region has the DNA TGTGCCACCGGGGCCGGGGGGGGATACGAGCAGTTCTTC.

The V gene is TRBV6-5, the J gene TRBJ1-1, with D unclear. V lost 7 bases and J lost 3, with 12 bases in between. This CDR3 is built from 13 residues. Germline CDR1 reads MNHEY; CDR2 reads SVGAGI. CDR3 sequence reads: CASTRGKDTEAFF. CDR3 in DNA: TGTGCCAGCACCCGGGGTAAGGACACTGAAGCTTTCTTT.

The chain joins TRBV15 to TRBJ2-5; TRBD1 agrees at 8 bases. The germline gives CDR1 LNHNV, CDR2 YYDKDF (reference sequence). This CDR3 has 18 residues. The trim removed 3 bases at V and 2 bases at J, leaving 14 bases unmatched. CDR3 loop: CATSRVLRADREQETQYF. CDR3 DNA: TGTGCCACCAGCAGGGTACTCCGGGCGGACAGGGAACAAGAGACCCAGTACTTC.

The chain joins TRBV7-2 to TRBJ1-5, with D possibly matching TRBD1 (5 bases). Trimming stripped 5 bases from V and 2 bases from J, with 16 bases between. The CDR3 length is 16 residues. From germline, CDR1 is SGHTA and CDR2 FQGNSA. The CDR3 region is CASSASQGVGNQPQHF. The DNA for the CDR3 is TGTGCCAGCAGCGCCTCCCAAGGGGTCGGCAATCAGCCCCAGCATTTT.

V usage is TRBV4-1 and J usage is TRBJ1-4; D gene uncertain. V dropped 4 bases and J dropped 8 bases, with 8 bases sitting between them. Germline V lookup: CDR1 MGHRA, CDR2 YSYEKL. The CDR3 sequence is 12 residues long. CDR3 DNA: TGCGCCAGCAGCCGCTTGGAAGAAAAACTGTTTTTT. Translated, it gives CASSRLEEKLFF.

The rearrangement joins TRBV5-4 to TRBJ2-5; weak D call: TRBD2 (6 bases). The CDR3 consists of 12 residues. Germline V gives CDR1 SGHNT, CDR2 YYREEE (reference sequence). Trimming removed 7 bases from V and 5 bases from J, with 12 bases in between. The CDR3 coding sequence is TGTGCCAGCTTCCCACGGGGGGAGACCCAGTACTTC. Translating it yields CASFPRGETQYF. Full variable domain (outside the CDR3, taken from reference TRBV5-4 and TRBJ2-5): ETGVTQSPTHLIKTRGQQVTLRCSSQSGHNTVSWYQQALGQGPQFIFQYYREEENGRGNFPPRFSGLQFPNYSSELNVNALELDDSALYLCASFPRGETQYFGPGTRLLVL.

The chain carries TRBV7-2 and TRBJ1-3; TRBD1 agrees at 8 bases. The CDR3 sequence is 14 residues long. After removal of 5 bases from V and 2 bases from J, the junction contained 2 bases not matched to a gene. Germline CDR1 reads SGHTA; CDR2 reads FQGNSA. The CDR3 region is CASSVTGAGNTIYF. Written as DNA, the CDR3 is TGTGCCAGCAGCGTGACAGGGGCTGGAAACACCATATATTTT. Full variable domain (outside the CDR3, taken from reference TRBV7-2 and TRBJ1-3): GAGVSQSPSNKVTEKGKDVELRCDPISGHTALYWYRQSLGQGLEFLIYFQGNSAPDKSGLPSDRFSAERTGGSVSTLTIQRTQQEDSAVYLCASSVTGAGNTIYFGEGSWLTVV.

This sequence joins TRBV5-1 and TRBJ2-7; TRBD1 or TRBD2 may be the D gene (6 bases each). V shed 1 base and J shed 4 bases, with 9 bases lying between them. Germline-derived CDR1 and CDR2 are SGHRS and YFSETQ. The CDR3 covers 13 residues. The CDR3 nucleotides are TGCGCCAGCAGCTTGAGGGGGGAATACGAGCAGTACTTC. Protein sequence: CASSLRGEYEQYF.

The chain employs TRBV13 and TRBJ2-7; D possibly corresponds to TRBD1 (5 bases). The germline V and J ends were trimmed by 0 bases and 0 bases, with 6 bases remaining between them. Germline-derived CDR1 and CDR2 are PRHDT and FYEKMQ (reference sequence). This CDR3 is 14 amino acids long. CDR3: CASSLGDSSYEQYF. CDR3 in DNA: TGTGCCAGCAGCTTAGGAGACAGCTCCTACGAGCAGTACTTC.

As DNA, the CDR3 is TGTGCCAGCAGCTTATTACAGGAGAATGAAAAACTGTTTTTT. As protein: CASSLLQENEKLFF. V gene TRBV7-2 combines with J gene TRBJ1-4; TRBD1 might be the D (5 bases). The CDR3 is made up of 14 amino acids. The ends were cut back, 2 bases at V and 5 bases at J, with 9 bases in the middle. Per the germline V gene, CDR1 is SGHTA and CDR2 is FQGNSA.

This chain connects TRBV10-1 to TRBJ1-2; D gene ambiguous. Germline V CDR1 and CDR2: WNHNN, SYGVQD (reference sequence). The CDR3 runs 13 residues. V lost 5 bases to trimming and J lost 6 bases, with 13 bases between them. Here the CDR3 reads CASSRSARDGYTF. Here the CDR3 DNA reads TGCGCCAGCAGTCGGTCCGCCCGGGATGGCTACACCTTC.

The table lists this clone with a few counts. This sequence joins TRBV6-6 and TRBJ1-5; D gene ambiguous. V shed 7 bases and J shed 4 bases, with 11 bases lying between them. From germline, CDR1 is MNHNY and CDR2 SVGAGI (reference sequence). This CDR3 is built from 13 residues. CDR3 residues: CASILRENQPQHF. DNA for the CDR3: TGTGCCAGCATTCTAAGGGAAAATCAGCCCCAGCATTTT.

V gene TRBV11-2 combines with J gene TRBJ1-4; D may be TRBD1 (5 bases). V was cut by 5 bases and J by 7 bases, with 14 bases left in between. The germline V gene has CDR1 SGHAT and CDR2 FQNNGV. CDR3 length equals 14 residues. CDR3 DNA: TGTGCCAGCAGCAGTGCAGGGCGGGGTGAAAAACTGTTTTTT. Amino acid sequence: CASSSAGRGEKLFF. The entire variable domain, with the rest obtained from reference TRBV11-2 and TRBJ1-4, is as follows: EAGVAQSPRYKIIEKRQSVAFWCNPISGHATLYWYQQILGQGPKLLIQFQNNGVVDDSQLPKDRFSAERLKGVDSTLKIQPAKLEDSAVYLCASSSAGRGEKLFFGSGTQLSVL.

The CDR3 here is CASSLWNTEAFF. The CDR3 DNA reads as TGTGCCAGCAGCTTGTGGAACACTGAAGCTTTCTTT. This sequence joins TRBV5-6 and TRBJ1-1; no clear D. V was trimmed by 1 base and J by 1 base, leaving 2 bases between them. CDR1 and CDR2 from the germline V gene are SGHDT and YYEEEE. This CDR3 contains 12 residues.

As concerns this clone: Other DNA sequences of this sample code for an identical CDR3. The chain has TRBV5-1 and TRBJ1-1; D gene ambiguous. Germline V CDR1 and CDR2: SGHRS, YFSETQ. The V and J ends lost 4 bases and 1 base respectively, with 11 bases between them. CDR3 length: 14 residues. CDR3 sequence (DNA): TGCGCCAGCAGCCCGAGGACGGGGAACACTGAAGCTTTCTTT. This sequence encodes CASSPRTGNTEAFF.

The chain has TRBV7-3 and TRBJ2-2, with D possibly being TRBD1 (5 bases). This CDR3 has 16 residues. Germline CDR1 SGHTA, CDR2 FQGTGA. Trimming removed 2 bases from V and 4 bases from J, with 14 bases in between. CDR3 residues: CASSLPGRAATGELFF. As DNA, the CDR3 is TGTGCCAGCAGCTTACCCGGCAGGGCGGCCACCGGGGAGCTGTTTTTT.